The next 8 T cell receptor beta chains were all read from a single sample in a study of T cell repertoires in cytomegalovirus infection. Via MiXCR, TCRdb re-called the reads, giving one row per CDR3 protein. Among approximately 180,000 distinct CDR3 sequences, 15% to 20% were seen once, and the ten largest hold around 27%. The specimen sequenced was CD8+ T cells from PBMCs. The receptors shown here come from a human donor in good health (CMV status not recorded). Some clones in this sample may be carry-over from other donors' samples.

This clonotype was seen a handful of times. This chain joins TRBV28 and TRBJ1-1, with 7 bases that match TRBD1. J was trimmed by 1 base and V by 1 base; bases with no gene match: 18. Germline CDR1 reads MDHEN; CDR2 reads SYDVKM. CDR3 length: 20 residues. The CDR3 sequence: CASSLYVGGDSISSNTEAFF. Here the CDR3 DNA reads TGTGCCAGCAGTTTATACGTCGGGGGGGACAGCATATCATCGAACACTGAAGCTTTCTTT. The full variable domain, in which reference TRBV28 and TRBJ1-1 provide the parts outside the CDR3, is DVKVTQSSRYLVKRTGEKVFLECVQDMDHENMFWYRQDPGLGLRLIYFSYDVKMKEKGDIPEGYSVSREKKERFSLILESASTNQTSMYLCASSLYVGGDSISSNTEAFFGQGTRLTVV.

The V and J genes are TRBV6-2 or TRBV6-3 and TRBJ2-1, with D perhaps being TRBD1 or TRBD2 (5 bases each). This CDR3 has 20 residues. V was shortened by 2 bases and J by 2 bases, with 25 bases between the two germline ends. CDR1 and CDR2 (germline): MNHEY, SVGEGT. CDR3 sequence: CASSYIGPHSLEGTYNEQFF. The CDR3 DNA reads as TGTGCCAGCAGTTACATCGGGCCCCACAGCCTCGAGGGGACCTACAATGAGCAGTTCTTC.

This clonotype was observed a handful of times. The chain recombines TRBV7-8 with TRBJ1-5; no reliable D call. Looked up from germline, CDR1 is SGHVS and CDR2 is FQNEAQ. The V and J ends lost 0 bases and 8 bases respectively, with 14 bases between them. The CDR3 covers 15 residues. The CDR3 reads CASSLALSGREPQHF. The CDR3 DNA sequence: TGTGCCAGCAGCTTAGCGTTGAGCGGAAGGGAGCCCCAGCATTTT.

This chain uses TRBV28 with TRBJ2-5, with 7 positions matching TRBD1. V dropped 1 base and J dropped 6; count of bases not matched to a gene: 8. CDR1 is MDHEN and CDR2 is SYDVKM in the germline V gene. CDR3 size: 15 residues. CDR3 residues: CASSLSLRGRKTQYF. CDR3 sequence (DNA): TGTGCCAGCAGTTTATCTCTCAGGGGGAGAAAGACCCAGTACTTC.

The chain is built from TRBV7-9 and TRBJ1-1, with TRBD1 identical over 10 bases. Trimming cost V 6 bases and J 4 bases; bases outside gene matches: 8. CDR1 and CDR2 (germline): SEHNR, FQNEAQ (reference sequence). The CDR3 loop spans 15 amino acids. The CDR3 coding sequence is TGTGCCAGCAGAGCAGCCGGGACAGGGGTCACTGAAGCTTTCTTT. Protein sequence: CASRAAGTGVTEAFF.

The sample holds many counts of this clonotype. V and J are TRBV7-6 and TRBJ2-7; D not resolved. Germline lookup yields CDR1 SGHVS and CDR2 FNYEAQ. V was pared by 1 base and J by 2 bases, with 12 bases between. The CDR3 sequence is 15 residues long. As DNA, the CDR3 is TGTGCCAGCAGCTTAGTCGGAGAATCAACCTACGAGCAGTACTTC. Translating gives CASSLVGESTYEQYF.

This clonotype has ten or more counts. This chain uses TRBV10-3 with TRBJ1-2; 7 nucleotides agree with TRBD1. Germline-derived CDR1 and CDR2 are ENHRY and SYGVKD. The CDR3 runs to 16 residues. V lost 3 bases to trimming and J lost 1 base; unmatched junction nucleotides: 8. The DNA of the CDR3 is TGTGCCATCAGTGATTCCGGGACAGTGAGTAACTATGGCTACACCTTC. Protein sequence: CAISDSGTVSNYGYTF.

The chain uses TRBV7-2 and TRBJ2-5; D not certain. Per germline, CDR1 SGHTA and CDR2 FQGNSA. V was shortened by 3 bases and J by 2 bases, with 10 bases between the two germline ends. The length of the CDR3 is 14 residues. The CDR3 bases are TGTGCCAGCAGCTTGATCCAGCTACAAGAGACCCAGTACTTC. Amino acid sequence: CASSLIQLQETQYF.